This TCR beta chain was identified in a study of CD8+CD57+ T cells in acquired aplastic anemia. In the study overall: Sorted CD4+ and CD8+ cell DNA averaged around 3.3 ug. For CD4+ cells, healthy donors had an average of roughly 11 million reads.

This clonotype was seen many times. Its cognate antigen is unknown. The germline V gene encodes CDR1 LNHDA and CDR2 SQIVND (reference sequence). V shed 4 bases and J 5 bases; nucleotides not matched to a gene: 11. This CDR3 region has 16 residues. The use of genomic DNA as template underpinned the TCR beta VDJ and CDR3 profiling. TCRdb independently ran MiXCR on the reads; one entry per CDR3 protein. The sample contains about 210,000 distinct CDR3 sequences, roughly 35% of which appear only once. Study-wide points: The study identified almost 30 CD8+ CDR3 sequences shared by patients and controls.

Material for sequencing was sorted CD4+, CD8+, or CD8+CD57+ T cells (not recorded which) from PBMCs. The chain recombines TRBV19 with TRBJ2-5, with TRBD1 matching 9 bases. The source is a human donor in good health, serving as a control. CDR3: CASSTGTGFARETQYF. In nucleotides, the CDR3 is TGTGCCAGTAGTACCGGGACAGGGTTCGCCAGGGAGACCCAGTACTTC.